Listed here are 9 T cell receptor beta chains from one sample, sequenced in a study of control samples from healthy donors and cancer patients. Clones were read by immunoSEQ multiplex PCR, and TCRdb kept only the in-frame ones, dropping some. The sample has 80,000 to 100,000 clones; 92% are singletons. The sample was blood. These receptors were taken from a human donor in good health. The donor label of this sample is uncertain.

The rearrangement uses TRBV11-3 and TRBJ2-2; D unclear. CDR1 SGHNT and CDR2 YENEEA come from the germline V gene. This CDR3 is built from 16 residues. V lost 3 bases to trimming and J lost 0 bases, with 11 bases between them. The CDR3 DNA follows: TGTGCCAGCAGCTTTGTAGCCGATACGAACACCGGGGAGCTGTTTTTT. The encoded protein is CASSFVADTNTGELFF.

The chain joins TRBV10-3 to TRBJ1-5, with 9 bases that match TRBD1. Per germline, CDR1 ENHRY and CDR2 SYGVKD. The CDR3 sequence is 14 residues long. J was trimmed by 2 bases and V by 6 bases; bases with no gene match: 2. The DNA of the CDR3 is TGTGCCATCAGGGGGACAGGGCGCAATCAGCCCCAGCATTTT. Its protein product is CAIRGTGRNQPQHF.

The gene calls are TRBV24-1 and TRBJ2-3; 8 positions match TRBD2. This CDR3 contains 15 residues. Germline V CDR1 and CDR2: KGHDR, SFDVKD. V lost 1 base, J lost 1 base, and 0 bases stayed unmatched. In DNA form, the CDR3 reads TGTGCCACCAGTGATTTCGGGGGGGGCACAGATACGCAGTATTTT. Its translation is CATSDFGGGTDTQYF.

This chain uses TRBV12-5 with TRBJ2-1, with 8 bases that match TRBD1. V was clipped by 0 bases and J by 4 bases; unmatched bases: 14. Germline V gene data show CDR1 as LGHNT and CDR2 as FRNRAP. There are 19 residues in the CDR3. The CDR3: CASGLVSILWDRTYNEQFF. The DNA for the CDR3 is TGTGCTAGTGGTTTGGTATCTATCCTTTGGGACAGGACTTACAATGAGCAGTTCTTC.

V and J are TRBV7-3 and TRBJ2-3; TRBD2 might be the D (5 bases). The V and J ends lost 5 bases and 6 bases respectively, with 15 bases between them. The CDR3 runs 14 residues. Germline V gene sequence: CDR1 SGHTA, CDR2 FQGTGA. The CDR3 sequence is CASSLDGIRDTQYF. DNA of the CDR3: TGTGCCAGCAGCCTAGACGGGATCAGGGATACGCAGTATTTT.

CDR3 sequence reads: CASSLRDGPTNYGYTF. The CDR3 coding sequence is TGCGCCAGCAGCCTACGCGACGGTCCCACTAACTATGGCTACACCTTC. J is TRBJ1-2 and V is TRBV4-1; D ambiguous. Trimming cost V 4 bases and J 0 bases, with 15 bases left between them. CDR3 length: 16 residues. CDR1 is MGHRA, CDR2 YSYEKL, per germline.

J is TRBJ2-1 and V is TRBV15; TRBD1 is a possible D gene (5 bases). The CDR3 runs 12 residues. V was trimmed by 3 bases and J by 10 bases, leaving 10 bases between them. Germline assignment: CDR1 LNHNV and CDR2 YYDKDF (reference sequence). The CDR3 nucleotides are TGTGCCACCAGCAGGGCTCAGGGAGAGCAGTTCTTC. Translated, it gives CATSRAQGEQFF.

The gene calls are TRBV5-1 and TRBJ2-7; D assignment may be TRBD1 or TRBD2 (6 bases each). This CDR3 contains 16 residues. V was cut by 0 bases and J by 0 bases, with 13 bases left in between. Germline CDR1 is SGHRS and CDR2 is YFSETQ. This chain's CDR3 is CASSLVGGVISYEQYF. In nucleotides, the CDR3 is TGCGCCAGCAGCTTGGTCGGGGGCGTAATCTCCTACGAGCAGTACTTC. Full variable domain (rest looked up from reference TRBV5-1 and TRBJ2-7): KAGVTQTPRYLIKTRGQQVTLSCSPISGHRSVSWYQQTPGQGLQFLFEYFSETQRNKGNFPGRFSGRQFSNSRSEMNVSTLELGDSALYLCASSLVGGVISYEQYFGPGTRLTVT.

The chain links TRBV30 to TRBJ2-6, with a tentative D call TRBD1 (5 bases). This CDR3 has 13 residues. V was cut by 5 bases and J by 0 bases, with 5 bases left in between. Germline V CDR1 and CDR2: GTSNPN, SVGIG (reference sequence). CDR3 in DNA: TGTGCCTGGGACAGCTCTGGGGCCAACGTCCTGACTTTC. Protein sequence: CAWDSSGANVLTF.